Detailed here is one T cell receptor (beta chain). Using immunoSEQ multiplex PCR, the repertoire was profiled, and TCRdb retains in-frame clones only, with some absent. The repertoire consists of about 130,000 clones, with about 93% occurring once and the leading ten covering under 6.5%. The data derive from a study of T cell responses to AZD1222 COVID-19 vaccine. The CDR3 spans 15 residues. CDR1 and CDR2 from the germline V gene are LNHDA and SQIVND (reference sequence). V lost 7 bases, J lost 0 bases, and 6 bases stayed unmatched. Sample: peripheral blood, taken on day 0 of AZD1222 vaccination. This chain connects TRBV19 to TRBJ1-2, with 9 bases aligning to TRBD1. The TCR comes from an adult in good health. In DNA, the CDR3 is TGTGCCAGTACCCTGGACAGGGGAGCTAACTATGGCTACACCTTC. Residues: CASTLDRGANYGYTF. Filled out from reference TRBV19 and TRBJ1-2, the complete variable domain reads DGGITQSPKYLFRKEGQNVTLSCEQNLNHDAMYWYRQDPGQGLRLIYYSQIVNDFQKGDIAEGYSVSREKKESFPLTVTSAQKNPTAFYLCASTLDRGANYGYTFGSGTRLTVV.